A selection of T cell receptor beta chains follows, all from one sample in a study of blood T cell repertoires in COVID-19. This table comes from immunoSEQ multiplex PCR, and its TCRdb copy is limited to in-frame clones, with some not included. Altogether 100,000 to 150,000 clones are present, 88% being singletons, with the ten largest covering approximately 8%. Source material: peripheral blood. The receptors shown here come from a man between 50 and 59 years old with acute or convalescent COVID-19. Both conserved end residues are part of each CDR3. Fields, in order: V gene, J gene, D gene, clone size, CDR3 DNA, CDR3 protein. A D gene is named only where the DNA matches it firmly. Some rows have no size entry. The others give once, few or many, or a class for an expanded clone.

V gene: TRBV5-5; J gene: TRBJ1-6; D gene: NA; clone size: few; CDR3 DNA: TGTGCCAGCAGCTTCCAGGCTTCTTATAATTCACCCCTCCACTTT; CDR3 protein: CASSFQASYNSPLHF
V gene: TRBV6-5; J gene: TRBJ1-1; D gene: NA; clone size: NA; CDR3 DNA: TGTGCCAGCAGTTCAGGGGCCCCGAACACTGAAGCTTTCTTT; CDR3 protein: CASSSGAPNTEAFF
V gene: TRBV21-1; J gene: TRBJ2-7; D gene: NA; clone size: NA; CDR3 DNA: TGTGCCAGCAGCAAAGCTGAGCGGGGGTTGCGGTACGAGCAGTACTTC; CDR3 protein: CASSKAERGLRYEQYF
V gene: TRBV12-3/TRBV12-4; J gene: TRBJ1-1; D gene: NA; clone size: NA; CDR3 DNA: TGTGCCAGCAGCCCCGCGGCCACTGAAGCTTTCTTT; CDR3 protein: CASSPAATEAFF
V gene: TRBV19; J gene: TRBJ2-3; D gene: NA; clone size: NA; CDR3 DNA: TGTGCCAGTAGTATCGTTGGAGGAGCTAGCACAGATACGCAGTATTTT; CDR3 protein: CASSIVGGASTDTQYF
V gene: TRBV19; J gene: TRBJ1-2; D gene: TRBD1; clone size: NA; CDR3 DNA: TGTGCCAGTAGTAGGGGACAGGGCCTCTTCTATGGCTACACCTTC; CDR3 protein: CASSRGQGLFYGYTF
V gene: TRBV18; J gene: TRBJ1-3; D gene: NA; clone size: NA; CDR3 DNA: TGTGCCAGCTCACCCGACAGGGGAAACACCATATATTTT; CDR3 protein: CASSPDRGNTIYF
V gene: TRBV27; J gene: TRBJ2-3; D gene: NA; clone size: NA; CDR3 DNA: TGTGCCAGCACCAGACAGATAGGTGCAGATACGCAGTATTTT; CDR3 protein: CASTRQIGADTQYF
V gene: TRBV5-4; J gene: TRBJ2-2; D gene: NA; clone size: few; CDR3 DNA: TGTGCCAGCACCCAGAGGGAGTACACCGGGGAGCTGTTTTTT; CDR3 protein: CASTQREYTGELFF
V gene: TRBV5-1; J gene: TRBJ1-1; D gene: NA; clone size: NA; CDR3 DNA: TGCGCCAGCAGCTTGACAGGGAACATGAACACTGAAGCTTTCTTT; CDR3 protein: CASSLTGNMNTEAFF
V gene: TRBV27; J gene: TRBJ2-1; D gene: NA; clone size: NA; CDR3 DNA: TGTGCCAGCAGTTCGGACTTTGGACGGAATGAGCAGTTCTTC; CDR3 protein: CASSSDFGRNEQFF
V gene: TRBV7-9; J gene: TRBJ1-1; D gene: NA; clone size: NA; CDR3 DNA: TGTGCCAGCAGCAGCCCACAGGGCCAGAACACTGAAGCTTTCTTT; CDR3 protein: CASSSPQGQNTEAFF
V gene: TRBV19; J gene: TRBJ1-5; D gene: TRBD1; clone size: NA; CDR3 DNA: TGTGCCAGTCGAGGACAGGGGGAAGGCAATCAGCCCCAGCATTTT; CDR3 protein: CASRGQGEGNQPQHF
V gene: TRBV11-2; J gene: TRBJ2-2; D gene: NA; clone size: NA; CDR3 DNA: TGTGCCAGCAGCTCTGGCAGGGTGGTAAGAAACGGCACCGGGGAGCTGTTTTTT; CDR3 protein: CASSSGRVVRNGTGELFF
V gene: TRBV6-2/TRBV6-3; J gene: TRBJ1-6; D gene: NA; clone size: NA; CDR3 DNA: TGTGCCAGCAGTTACGCTCAGGGAAGTTCACCCCTCCACTTT; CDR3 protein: CASSYAQGSSPLHF
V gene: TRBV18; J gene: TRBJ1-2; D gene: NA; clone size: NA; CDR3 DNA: TGTGCCAGCTCACCCGCGGTCCTCTATGGCTACACCTTC; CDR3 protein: CASSPAVLYGYTF
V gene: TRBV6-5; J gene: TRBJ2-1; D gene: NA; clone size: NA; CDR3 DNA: TGTGCCAGCAGCCTCGACAGATGGCCCAATGAGCAGTTCTTC; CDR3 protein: CASSLDRWPNEQFF
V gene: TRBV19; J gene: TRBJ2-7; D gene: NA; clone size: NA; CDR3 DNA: TGTGCCAGTAGTATGGGCAACACCTACGAGCAGTACTTC; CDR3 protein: CASSMGNTYEQYF
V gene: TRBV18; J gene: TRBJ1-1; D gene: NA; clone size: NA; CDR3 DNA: TGTGCCAGCTCACCAGGTACAGGGAAGAACACTGAAGCTTTCTTT; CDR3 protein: CASSPGTGKNTEAFF
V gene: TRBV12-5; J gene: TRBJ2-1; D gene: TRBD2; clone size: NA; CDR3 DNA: TGTGCTAGTGGTTTCTTGCCTAGCGGGAAGCCCTACAATGAGCAGTTCTTC; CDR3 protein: CASGFLPSGKPYNEQFF
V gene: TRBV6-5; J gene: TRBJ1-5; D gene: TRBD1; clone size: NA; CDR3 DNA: TGTGCCAGCACCCAGGGGGCGGGGAGCAATCAGCCCCAGCATTTT; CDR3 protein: CASTQGAGSNQPQHF
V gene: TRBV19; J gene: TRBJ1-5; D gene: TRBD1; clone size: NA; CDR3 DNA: TGTGCCAGTAGACTCGGACAGGTAGGCAATCAGCCCCAGCATTTT; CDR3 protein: CASRLGQVGNQPQHF
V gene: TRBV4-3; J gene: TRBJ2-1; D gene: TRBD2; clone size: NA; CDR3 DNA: TGCGCCAGCAGCCAAGATCTGGGACTAGCGGGAAATGAGCAGTTCTTC; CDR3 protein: CASSQDLGLAGNEQFF
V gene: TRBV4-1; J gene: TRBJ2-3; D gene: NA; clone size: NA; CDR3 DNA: TGCGCCAGCAGCCGGGCCAAAGGCCCAGATACGCAGTATTTT; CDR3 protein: CASSRAKGPDTQYF
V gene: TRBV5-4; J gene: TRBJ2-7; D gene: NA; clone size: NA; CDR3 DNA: TGTGCCAGCAGCCCGGACGTATGGGAGCGACTACCCCACTCCTACGAGCAGTACTTC; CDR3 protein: CASSPDVWERLPHSYEQYF
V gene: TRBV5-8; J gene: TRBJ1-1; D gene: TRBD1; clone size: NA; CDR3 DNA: TGTGCCAGCAGCTTGGAGGGGGCCACTGAAGCTTTCTTT; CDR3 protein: CASSLEGATEAFF
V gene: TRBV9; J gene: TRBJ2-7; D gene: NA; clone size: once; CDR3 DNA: TGTGCCAGCAGCGTAACGGGACAAAGCTACGAGCAGTACTTC; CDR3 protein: CASSVTGQSYEQYF